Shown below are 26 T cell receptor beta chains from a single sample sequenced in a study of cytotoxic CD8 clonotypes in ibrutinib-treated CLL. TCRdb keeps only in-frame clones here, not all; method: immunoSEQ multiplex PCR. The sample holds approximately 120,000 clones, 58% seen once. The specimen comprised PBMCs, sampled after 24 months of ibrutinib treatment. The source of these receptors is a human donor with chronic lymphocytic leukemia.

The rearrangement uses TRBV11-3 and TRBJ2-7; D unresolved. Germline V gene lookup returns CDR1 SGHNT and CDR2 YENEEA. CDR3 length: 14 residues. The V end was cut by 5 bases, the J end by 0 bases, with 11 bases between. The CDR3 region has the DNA TGTGCCAGCAGCCCCGACCCTGGCTCCTACGAGCAGTACTTC. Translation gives CASSPDPGSYEQYF. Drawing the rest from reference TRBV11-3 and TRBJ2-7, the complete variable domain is EAGVVQSPRYKIIEKKQPVAFWCNPISGHNTLYWYLQNLGQGPELLIRYENEEAVDDSQLPKDRFSAERLKGVDSTLKIQPAELGDSAVYLCASSPDPGSYEQYFGPGTRLTVT.

CDR3 bases: TGTGCCAGCAGTTATTCGGGGGTAGCGGCAGATACGCAGTATTTT. Amino acids: CASSYSGVAADTQYF. J is TRBJ2-3 and V is TRBV27; maybe TRBD2 (6 bases). The germline CDR1 and CDR2 sequences are MNHEY and SMNVEV (reference sequence). The CDR3 is 15 amino acids. Between the trimmed V and J ends, which lost 4 bases and 4 bases, there was a span of 15 bases.

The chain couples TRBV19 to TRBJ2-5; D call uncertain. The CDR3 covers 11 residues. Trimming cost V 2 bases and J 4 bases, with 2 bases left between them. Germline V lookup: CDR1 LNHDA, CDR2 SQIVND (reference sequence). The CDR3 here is CASSIRETQYF. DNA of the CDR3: TGTGCCAGTAGTATAAGAGAGACCCAGTACTTC.

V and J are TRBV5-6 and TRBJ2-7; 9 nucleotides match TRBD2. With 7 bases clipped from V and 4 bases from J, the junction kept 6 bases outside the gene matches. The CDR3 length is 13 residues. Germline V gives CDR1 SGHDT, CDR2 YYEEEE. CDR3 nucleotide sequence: TGTGCCAGCCAGCTAGCGGGGCTATACGAGCAGTACTTC. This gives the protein CASQLAGLYEQYF.

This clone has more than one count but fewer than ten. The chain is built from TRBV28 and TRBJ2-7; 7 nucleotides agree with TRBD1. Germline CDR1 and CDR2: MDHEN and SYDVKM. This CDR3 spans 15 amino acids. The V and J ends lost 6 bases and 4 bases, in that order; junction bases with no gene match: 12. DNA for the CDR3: TGTGCCAGCAGATTAGCCCCGGACAGGTCATACGAGCAGTACTTC. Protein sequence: CASRLAPDRSYEQYF. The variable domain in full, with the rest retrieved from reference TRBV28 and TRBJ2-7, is DVKVTQSSRYLVKRTGEKVFLECVQDMDHENMFWYRQDPGLGLRLIYFSYDVKMKEKGDIPEGYSVSREKKERFSLILESASTNQTSMYLCASRLAPDRSYEQYFGPGTRLTVT.

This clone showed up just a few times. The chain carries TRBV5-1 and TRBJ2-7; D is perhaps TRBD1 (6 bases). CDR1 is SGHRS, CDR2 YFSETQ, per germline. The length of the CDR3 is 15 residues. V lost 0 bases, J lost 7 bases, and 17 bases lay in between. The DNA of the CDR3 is TGCGCCAGCAGCTTGGTGGGTAACAGGGTGGCGGAGCAGTACTTC. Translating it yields CASSLVGNRVAEQYF.

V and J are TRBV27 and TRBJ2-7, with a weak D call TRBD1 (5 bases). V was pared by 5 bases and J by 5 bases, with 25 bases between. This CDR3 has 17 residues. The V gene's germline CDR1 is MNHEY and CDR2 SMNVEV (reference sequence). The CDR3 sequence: CASSLIRSPGLKNEQYF. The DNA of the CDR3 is TGTGCCAGCAGTCTAATTAGGTCCCCAGGGTTAAAAAACGAGCAGTACTTC.

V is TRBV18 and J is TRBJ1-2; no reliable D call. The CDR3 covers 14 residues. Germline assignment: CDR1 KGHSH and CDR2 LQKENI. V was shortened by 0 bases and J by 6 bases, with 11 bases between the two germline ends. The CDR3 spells CASSPPGRADGYTF. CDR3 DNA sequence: TGTGCCAGCTCACCACCGGGTCGGGCGGATGGCTACACCTTC. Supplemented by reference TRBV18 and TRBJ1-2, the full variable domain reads NAGVMQNPRHLVRRRGQEARLRCSPMKGHSHVYWYRQLPEEGLKFMVYLQKENIIDESGMPKERFSAEFPKEGPSILRIQQVVRGDSAAYFCASSPPGRADGYTFGSGTRLTVV.

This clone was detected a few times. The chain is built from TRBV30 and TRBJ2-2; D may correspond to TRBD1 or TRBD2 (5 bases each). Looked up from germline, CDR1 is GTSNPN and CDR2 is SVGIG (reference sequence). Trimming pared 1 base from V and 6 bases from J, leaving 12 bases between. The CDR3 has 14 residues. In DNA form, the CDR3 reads TGTGCCTGGAGTGGGGGGTGGGAGTCCGGGGAGCTGTTTTTT. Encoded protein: CAWSGGWESGELFF.

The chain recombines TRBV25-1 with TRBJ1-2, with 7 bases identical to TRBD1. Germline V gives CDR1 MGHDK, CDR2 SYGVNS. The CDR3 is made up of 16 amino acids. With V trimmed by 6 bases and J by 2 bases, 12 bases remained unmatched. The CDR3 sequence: CASSEGYDRENYGYTF. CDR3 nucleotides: TGTGCCAGCAGCGAGGGCTACGACAGGGAGAACTATGGCTACACCTTC.

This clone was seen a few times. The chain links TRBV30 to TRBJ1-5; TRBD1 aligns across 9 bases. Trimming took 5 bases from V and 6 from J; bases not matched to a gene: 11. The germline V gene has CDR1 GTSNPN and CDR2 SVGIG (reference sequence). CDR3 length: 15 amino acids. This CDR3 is CAWSPGQGTVQPQHF. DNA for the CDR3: TGTGCCTGGTCCCCGGGACAGGGCACGGTTCAGCCCCAGCATTTT. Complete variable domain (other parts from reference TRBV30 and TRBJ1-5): SQTIHQWPATLVQPVGSPLSLECTVEGTSNPNLYWYRQAAGRGLQLLFYSVGIGQISSEVPQNLSASRPQDRQFILSSKKLLLSDSGFYLCAWSPGQGTVQPQHFGDGTRLSIL.

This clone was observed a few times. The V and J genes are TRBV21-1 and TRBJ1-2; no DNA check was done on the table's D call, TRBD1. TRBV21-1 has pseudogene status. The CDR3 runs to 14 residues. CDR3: CASSKLAGGYGYTF. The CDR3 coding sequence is TGTGCCAGCAGCAAACTGGCAGGGGGCTATGGCTACACCTTC.

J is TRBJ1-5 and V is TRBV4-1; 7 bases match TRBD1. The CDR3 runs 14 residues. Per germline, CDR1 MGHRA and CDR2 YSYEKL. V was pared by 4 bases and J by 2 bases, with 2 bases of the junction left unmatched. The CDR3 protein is CASSPTGGNQPQHF. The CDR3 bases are TGCGCCAGCAGCCCTACAGGGGGCAATCAGCCCCAGCATTTT.

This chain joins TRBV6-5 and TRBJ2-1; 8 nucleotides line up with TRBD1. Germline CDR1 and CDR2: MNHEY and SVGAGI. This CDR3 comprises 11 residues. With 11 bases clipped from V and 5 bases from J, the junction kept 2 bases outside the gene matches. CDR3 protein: CAGQGNNEQFF. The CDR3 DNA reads TGTGCCGGACAGGGAAACAATGAGCAGTTCTTC.

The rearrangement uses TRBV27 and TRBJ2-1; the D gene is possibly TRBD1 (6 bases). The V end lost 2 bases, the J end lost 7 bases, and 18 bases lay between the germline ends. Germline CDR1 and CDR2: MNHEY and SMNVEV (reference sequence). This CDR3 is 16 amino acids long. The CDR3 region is CASSLRPAGVGNEQFF. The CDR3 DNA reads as TGTGCCAGCAGTTTAAGACCTGCAGGGGTCGGGAATGAGCAGTTCTTC.

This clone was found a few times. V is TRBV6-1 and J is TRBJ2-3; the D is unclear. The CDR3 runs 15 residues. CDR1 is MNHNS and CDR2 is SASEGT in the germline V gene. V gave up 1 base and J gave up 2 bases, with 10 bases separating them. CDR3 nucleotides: TGTGCCAGCAGTGAAGGCCAGAGTCTCACAGATACGCAGTATTTT. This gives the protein CASSEGQSLTDTQYF.

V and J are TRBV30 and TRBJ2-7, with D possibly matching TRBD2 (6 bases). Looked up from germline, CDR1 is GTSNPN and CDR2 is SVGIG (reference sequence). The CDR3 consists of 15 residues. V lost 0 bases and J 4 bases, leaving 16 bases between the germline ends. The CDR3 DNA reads TGTGCCTGGAGTGTACTGGAGGGGAAAAGGTACGAGCAGTACTTC. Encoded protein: CAWSVLEGKRYEQYF.

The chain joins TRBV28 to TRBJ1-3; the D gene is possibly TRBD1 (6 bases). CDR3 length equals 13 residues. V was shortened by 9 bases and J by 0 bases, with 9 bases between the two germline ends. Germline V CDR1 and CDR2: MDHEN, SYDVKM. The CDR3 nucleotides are TGTGCCAGTTGGACAGCCTCTGGAAACACCATATATTTT. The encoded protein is CASWTASGNTIYF.

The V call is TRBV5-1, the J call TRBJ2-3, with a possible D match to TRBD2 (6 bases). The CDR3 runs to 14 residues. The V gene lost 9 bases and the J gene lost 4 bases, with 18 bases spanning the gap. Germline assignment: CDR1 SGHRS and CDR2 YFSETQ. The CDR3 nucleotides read TGCGCCACCGGGGACTCCGAGACCCCAGATACGCAGTATTTT. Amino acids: CATGDSETPDTQYF.

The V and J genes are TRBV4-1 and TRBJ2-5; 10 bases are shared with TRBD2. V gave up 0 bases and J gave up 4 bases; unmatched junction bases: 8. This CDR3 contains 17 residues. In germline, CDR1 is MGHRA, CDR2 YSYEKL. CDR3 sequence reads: CASSQDLPSGGGETQYF. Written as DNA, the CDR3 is TGCGCCAGCAGCCAAGATCTGCCTAGCGGGGGTGGAGAGACCCAGTACTTC.

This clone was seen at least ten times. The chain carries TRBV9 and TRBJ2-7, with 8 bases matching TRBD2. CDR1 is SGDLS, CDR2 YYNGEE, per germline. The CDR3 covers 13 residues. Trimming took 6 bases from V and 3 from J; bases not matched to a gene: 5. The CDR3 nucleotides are TGTGCCAGCAATCTGGCGGGGGGCTACGAGCAGTACTTC. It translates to CASNLAGGYEQYF.

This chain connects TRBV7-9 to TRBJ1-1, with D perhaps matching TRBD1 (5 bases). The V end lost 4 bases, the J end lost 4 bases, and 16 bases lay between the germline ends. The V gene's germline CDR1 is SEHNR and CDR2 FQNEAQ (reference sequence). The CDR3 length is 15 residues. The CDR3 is CASSSRGSVSTEAFF. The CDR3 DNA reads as TGTGCCAGCAGCTCAAGGGGAAGTGTTAGCACTGAAGCTTTCTTT.

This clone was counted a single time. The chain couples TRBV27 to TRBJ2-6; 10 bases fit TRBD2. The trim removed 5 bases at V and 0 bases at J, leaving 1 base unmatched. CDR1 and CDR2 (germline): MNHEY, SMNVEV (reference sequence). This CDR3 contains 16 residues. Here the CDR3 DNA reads TGTGCCAGCAGTCAGCGGGGGGGCTCTGGGGCCAACGTCCTGACTTTC. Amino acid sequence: CASSQRGGSGANVLTF.

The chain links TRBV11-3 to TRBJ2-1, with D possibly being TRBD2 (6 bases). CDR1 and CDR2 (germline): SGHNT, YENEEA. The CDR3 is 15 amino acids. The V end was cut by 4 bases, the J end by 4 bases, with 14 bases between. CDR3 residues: CASSSLGGSYNEQFF. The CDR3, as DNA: TGTGCCAGCAGCTCCTTGGGGGGATCGTACAATGAGCAGTTCTTC.

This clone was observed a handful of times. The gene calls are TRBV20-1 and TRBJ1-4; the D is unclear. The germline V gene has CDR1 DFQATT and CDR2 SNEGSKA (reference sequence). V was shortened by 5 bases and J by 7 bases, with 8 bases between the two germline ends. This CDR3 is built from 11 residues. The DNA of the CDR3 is TGCAGTGCTGCAGAGACTGAAAAACTGTTTTTT. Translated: CSAAETEKLFF.

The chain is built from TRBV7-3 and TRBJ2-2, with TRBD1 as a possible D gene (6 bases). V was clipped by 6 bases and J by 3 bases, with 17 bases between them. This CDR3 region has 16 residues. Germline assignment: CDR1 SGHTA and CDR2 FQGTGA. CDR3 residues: CASSSTGTLYTGELFF. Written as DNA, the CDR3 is TGTGCCAGCAGTTCGACCGGGACACTTTACACCGGGGAGCTGTTTTTT.